The 27 T cell receptor beta chains below all came from one sample that was sequenced in a study of control samples from healthy donors and cancer patients. The method was immunoSEQ multiplex PCR; TCRdb's version includes in-frame clones alone and lacks a portion of them. Of 95,000 to 130,000 clones in the sample, approximately 90% were seen once. The source material was blood. The receptors were sampled from a woman aged 65 to 85 in good health.

The chain employs TRBV3-1 (or the pseudogene TRBV3-2) and TRBJ2-7; TRBD1 agrees at 7 bases. Germline loops: CDR1 LGHDT, CDR2 YNNKEL (reference sequence). This CDR3 has 12 residues. V shed 4 bases and J 6 bases; nucleotides not matched to a gene: 3. The CDR3 protein is CASSPYRGEQYF. In DNA form, the CDR3 reads TGTGCCAGCAGCCCCTACAGGGGCGAGCAGTACTTC.

This rearrangement joins TRBV7-2 to TRBJ1-2, with D possibly being TRBD1 (6 bases). The germline V gene encodes CDR1 SGHTA and CDR2 FQGNSA. The length of the CDR3 is 13 residues. V shed 5 bases and J shed 8 bases, with 15 bases lying between them. The CDR3 loop reads CASSPSRDNGYTF. The CDR3 region has the DNA TGTGCCAGCAGCCCAAGCCGGGACAACGGCTACACCTTC.

This chain links TRBV18 with TRBJ2-4; D is ambiguous. The CDR3 sequence is 17 residues long. Germline lookup yields CDR1 KGHSH and CDR2 LQKENI. V dropped 0 bases and J dropped 2 bases, with 14 bases sitting between them. The CDR3 sequence is CASSPPAVQSSKNIQYF. CDR3 DNA: TGTGCCAGCTCACCACCCGCGGTTCAGTCGTCCAAAAACATTCAGTACTTC.

The chain joins TRBV2 to TRBJ2-5; TRBD2 agrees at 12 bases. From germline, CDR1 is SNHLY and CDR2 FYNNEI. The ends lost 2 bases at V and 4 bases at J; junction bases unmatched: 2. CDR3 length equals 15 residues. CDR3: CASSELAGGRETQYF. As DNA, the CDR3 is TGTGCCAGCAGTGAACTAGCGGGGGGGCGAGAGACCCAGTACTTC.

The V and J genes are TRBV5-6 and TRBJ2-7; D possibly corresponds to TRBD1 (5 bases). Trimming pared 0 bases from V and 2 bases from J, leaving 18 bases between. Germline V CDR1 and CDR2: SGHDT, YYEEEE. The CDR3 is 17 amino acids. This chain's CDR3 is CASSLAVKGLLPYEQYF. The CDR3 nucleotides are TGTGCCAGCAGCTTGGCTGTCAAGGGGCTACTCCCCTACGAGCAGTACTTC. Full variable domain (remainder filled in from reference TRBV5-6 and TRBJ2-7): DAGVTQSPTHLIKTRGQQVTLRCSPKSGHDTVSWYQQALGQGPQFIFQYYEEEERQRGNFPDRFSGHQFPNYSSELNVNALLLGDSALYLCASSLAVKGLLPYEQYFGPGTRLTVT.

The chain has TRBV5-4 and TRBJ2-5; weak D call: TRBD1 (6 bases). The CDR3 extends over 14 amino acids. The germline V gene encodes CDR1 SGHNT and CDR2 YYREEE (reference sequence). Trimming took 4 bases from V and 1 from J, leaving 11 bases between them. Here the CDR3 DNA reads TGTGCCAGCAGCCAGTGGGGGCCCCAAGAGACCCAGTACTTC. It specifies CASSQWGPQETQYF.

This chain links TRBV7-8 with TRBJ1-2; D is undetermined. The CDR3 is made up of 14 amino acids. CDR1 and CDR2 (germline): SGHVS, FQNEAQ. The V end was cut by 5 bases, the J end by 3 bases, with 13 bases between. In DNA, the CDR3 is TGTGCCAGCAGCCCCGACCCGGGTGACTATGGCTACACCTTC. This gives the protein CASSPDPGDYGYTF.

This clone was seen only once. The chain is built from TRBV18 and TRBJ2-7, with 12 bases lining up with TRBD1. The J segment lost 5 bases and the V segment lost 4 bases, leaving 6 bases of the junction unmatched. Germline CDR1 reads KGHSH; CDR2 reads LQKENI. The CDR3 is 15 residues long. CDR3 in DNA: TGTGCCAGCTCACTCGGGACAGGGGGCGAGGACGAGCAGTACTTC. This translates into CASSLGTGGEDEQYF.

CDR3 in DNA: TGTGCCAGCAGTACCGGGACTTTTTATGGAGAGACCCAGTACTTC. This translates into CASSTGTFYGETQYF. J is TRBJ2-5 and V is TRBV6-5; D is possibly TRBD2 (6 bases). Per the germline V gene, CDR1 is MNHEY and CDR2 is SVGAGI. V was pared by 5 bases and J by 4 bases, with 17 bases between. The CDR3 length is 15 residues.

The J gene is TRBJ1-2, the V gene TRBV10-3; TRBD1 matches 9 bases. Germline lookup yields CDR1 ENHRY and CDR2 SYGVKD. This CDR3 has 14 residues. Losses at the gene ends were 3 bases for V and 5 bases for J; bases not matched to a gene: 4. CDR3 coding DNA: TGTGCCATCAGTGACCGGGACAGGGTGTATGGCTACACCTTC. Its protein product is CAISDRDRVYGYTF.

This rearrangement joins TRBV10-1 to TRBJ1-5, with D possibly matching TRBD1 (5 bases). Looked up from germline, CDR1 is WNHNN and CDR2 is SYGVQD (reference sequence). The CDR3 sequence is 13 residues long. The germline V and J ends were trimmed by 2 bases and 4 bases, with 6 bases remaining between them. The CDR3 sequence is CASSEGANQPQHF. The CDR3 region has the DNA TGCGCCAGCAGTGAGGGGGCTAATCAGCCCCAGCATTTT.

V usage is TRBV7-2 and J usage is TRBJ1-4; 7 bases map to TRBD1. The length of the CDR3 is 14 residues. V lost 4 bases, J lost 6 bases, and 5 bases stayed unmatched. The germline V gene has CDR1 SGHTA and CDR2 FQGNSA. CDR3 loop: CASSYQGGDEKLFF. The CDR3 coding sequence is TGTGCCAGCAGCTATCAGGGGGGGGATGAAAAACTGTTTTTT. Full variable domain (outside the CDR3, taken from reference TRBV7-2 and TRBJ1-4): GAGVSQSPSNKVTEKGKDVELRCDPISGHTALYWYRQSLGQGLEFLIYFQGNSAPDKSGLPSDRFSAERTGGSVSTLTIQRTQQEDSAVYLCASSYQGGDEKLFFGSGTQLSVL.

V gene TRBV7-3 combines with J gene TRBJ2-5; a weak D match, TRBD2 (5 bases). Trimming removed 2 bases from V and 4 bases from J, with 8 bases in between. Germline CDR1 reads SGHTA; CDR2 reads FQGTGA. The CDR3 covers 13 residues. In DNA, the CDR3 is TGTGCCAGCAGCTTAGGGGAGCGAGAGACCCAGTACTTC. Its protein product is CASSLGERETQYF.

The chain uses TRBV2 and TRBJ2-7; 12 nucleotides agree with TRBD2. The CDR3 runs to 14 residues. CDR1 and CDR2 from the germline V gene are SNHLY and FYNNEI. With 6 bases clipped from V and 4 bases from J, the junction kept 4 bases outside the gene matches. The CDR3 nucleotides read TGTGCCAGCAGACAGACTAGCGGGGGTTACGAGCAGTACTTC. This encodes CASRQTSGGYEQYF.

The V and J genes are TRBV5-1 and TRBJ2-3; TRBD2 matches 7 bases. V shed 6 bases and J 1 base; nucleotides not matched to a gene: 5. The germline V gene encodes CDR1 SGHRS and CDR2 YFSETQ. The CDR3 is 14 amino acids. Written as DNA, the CDR3 is TGCGCCAGCACCGCAAGCGGGGGCACAGATACGCAGTATTTT. Encoded protein: CASTASGGTDTQYF. Looking up the rest from reference TRBV5-1 and TRBJ2-3 gives the full variable domain: KAGVTQTPRYLIKTRGQQVTLSCSPISGHRSVSWYQQTPGQGLQFLFEYFSETQRNKGNFPGRFSGRQFSNSRSEMNVSTLELGDSALYLCASTASGGTDTQYFGPGTRLTVL.

The chain couples TRBV19 to TRBJ2-1; D tentatively fits TRBD1 or TRBD2 (7 bases each). This CDR3 is 15 amino acids long. V lost 6 bases, J lost 6 bases, and 18 bases lay in between. Germline CDR1 LNHDA, CDR2 SQIVND (reference sequence). CDR3 in amino acids: CASRGRGQFGNEQFF. CDR3 nucleotide sequence: TGTGCCAGTAGAGGGAGGGGGCAGTTTGGCAATGAGCAGTTCTTC. Together with reference TRBV19 and TRBJ2-1, the CDR3 gives the full variable domain: DGGITQSPKYLFRKEGQNVTLSCEQNLNHDAMYWYRQDPGQGLRLIYYSQIVNDFQKGDIAEGYSVSREKKESFPLTVTSAQKNPTAFYLCASRGRGQFGNEQFFGPGTRLTVL.

The chain employs TRBV5-1 and TRBJ2-1, with 13 bases that match TRBD2. The CDR3 loop spans 15 amino acids. From germline, CDR1 is SGHRS and CDR2 YFSETQ. The trim removed 4 bases at V and 5 bases at J, leaving 3 bases unmatched. The CDR3 sequence is CASSRLAGGDNEQFF. The CDR3 DNA reads as TGCGCCAGCAGCAGACTAGCGGGGGGTGACAATGAGCAGTTCTTC.

J is TRBJ2-7 and V is TRBV5-5; TRBD2 matches 8 bases. V was pared by 4 bases and J by 4 bases, with 10 bases of the junction left unmatched. The germline gives CDR1 SGHKS, CDR2 YYEKEE (reference sequence). This CDR3 comprises 15 residues. In DNA, the CDR3 is TGTGCCAGCAGCCCCTACACGACTAGCGCGTACGAGCAGTACTTC. This gives the protein CASSPYTTSAYEQYF.

The rearrangement joins TRBV9 to TRBJ2-5; D gene ambiguous. Germline CDR1 and CDR2: SGDLS and YYNGEE. Trimming cost V 0 bases and J 3 bases, with 15 bases left between them. The CDR3 is 16 residues long. In nucleotides, the CDR3 is TGTGCCAGCAGCGTAGGGGCAGTGGATGTGGAAGAGACCCAGTACTTC. Translating gives CASSVGAVDVEETQYF.

This clone has just one count. As DNA, the CDR3 is TGTGCCAGCAGCTTCAGACGCATTAAGCCGGGACAGGGGGCTTACGAGCAGTACTTC. This translates into CASSFRRIKPGQGAYEQYF. The chain combines TRBV11-2 with TRBJ2-7; 12 positions match TRBD1. Germline loops: CDR1 SGHAT, CDR2 FQNNGV. This CDR3 region has 19 residues. V lost 3 bases, J lost 4 bases, and 16 bases stayed unmatched.

This chain connects TRBV9 to TRBJ1-1, with TRBD1 matching 11 bases. The J segment lost 3 bases and the V segment lost 5 bases, leaving 9 bases of the junction unmatched. CDR3 size: 16 residues. Germline lookup yields CDR1 SGDLS and CDR2 YYNGEE. This CDR3 is CASSSRTGGDYTEAFF. In nucleotides, the CDR3 is TGTGCCAGCAGTTCTAGGACAGGGGGCGATTACACTGAAGCTTTCTTT.

The table lists this clone with a count of one. The chain is built from TRBV2 and TRBJ1-2, with unresolved D. The CDR3 covers 13 residues. Trimming took off 4 bases at V and 2 bases at J, with 8 bases between the two ends. The V gene's germline CDR1 is SNHLY and CDR2 FYNNEI. The CDR3 loop reads CASSGSSNYGYTF. DNA for the CDR3: TGTGCCAGCAGTGGCTCCAGCAACTATGGCTACACCTTC.

The J gene is TRBJ1-1, the V gene TRBV23-1; D is uncertain. TRBV23-1 is placed among ORFs of uncertain function. V lost 4 bases and J lost 2, with 11 bases in between. CDR3 size: 14 residues. In DNA, the CDR3 is TGCGCCAGCAGTCGGGTAAGGGCCAACACTGAAGCTTTCTTT. Translating it yields CASSRVRANTEAFF.

The V gene is TRBV11-2, the J gene TRBJ1-2, with unresolved D. V shed 3 bases and J shed 4 bases, with 6 bases lying between them. This CDR3 region has 12 residues. The V gene's germline CDR1 is SGHAT and CDR2 FQNNGV. DNA for the CDR3: TGTGCCAGCAGCTTGGGCGTCTATGGCTACACCTTC. Translation gives CASSLGVYGYTF.

This chain uses TRBV7-6 with TRBJ2-3; no firm D call. V gave up 4 bases and J gave up 3 bases, with 11 bases separating them. Germline CDR1 is SGHVS and CDR2 is FNYEAQ. CDR3 size: 14 residues. For the CDR3, the DNA is TGTGCCAGCAGCTCCCCCGGCCAAACAGATACGCAGTATTTT. It translates to CASSSPGQTDTQYF.

Only one count was recorded for this clone. V gene TRBV5-1 combines with J gene TRBJ2-2, with TRBD2 as a possible D gene (6 bases). This CDR3 is 16 amino acids long. CDR1 and CDR2 from the germline V gene are SGHRS and YFSETQ. Deletions cut 4 bases from V and 5 bases from J, with 18 bases between. CDR3 DNA: TGCGCCAGCAGCCCGTCGACTAGGATGGGAACCGGGGAGCTGTTTTTT. Translating gives CASSPSTRMGTGELFF.

This chain links TRBV6-5 with TRBJ1-2, with D possibly matching TRBD1 (5 bases). This CDR3 has 15 residues. Per germline, CDR1 MNHEY and CDR2 SVGAGI. V lost 6 bases, J lost 4 bases, and 18 bases lay in between. CDR3 sequence reads: CASSPFQGALYGYTF. As DNA, the CDR3 is TGTGCCAGCAGCCCATTCCAGGGAGCCCTCTATGGCTACACCTTC.